The clone carrying this T cell receptor beta chain was recorded only once. The authors' processing: How many nucleated cells were present was estimated from reference gene primer amplification. Using immunoSEQ multiplex PCR, the repertoire was profiled, and TCRdb retains in-frame clones only, with some absent. That table gives V, J and clone size, and the DNA gave D and trimming. The sample gives approximately 270,000 clones, around 85% of which show up once; 1.9% is in the top ten. The record originates from a study of blood T cell repertoires in COVID-19. Study details: Researchers got acute and convalescent COVID-19 samples from the United States, Italy and Spain.

Participants were aged roughly 18 to 90 years, lived in under 25 US areas, and enrolled virtually. Each participant's cohort was designated according to participant-reported clinical history. Germline V gene lookup returns CDR1 SGHDT and CDR2 YYEEEE. The CDR3 is 16 amino acids. Losses at the gene ends were 0 bases for V and 8 bases for J; bases not matched to a gene: 8. Sequenced sample: PBMCs or T cells enriched from blood (not recorded which). This receptor was identified in a woman in her 50s who had recovered from COVID-19. V is TRBV5-6 and J is TRBJ2-1, with 10 bases that match TRBD2. This CDR3 is CASSLGASGRIYEQFF. For the CDR3, the DNA is TGTGCCAGCAGCTTGGGTGCTAGCGGGAGAATCTATGAGCAGTTCTTC.